This TCR beta chain was sequenced during a study of shared clonotypes between healthy human individuals. Naive CD8 populations comprised CD45RO-negative cells positively selected for CCR7, excluding terminally differentiated effector memory CD45RA+ cells. The assay was immunoSEQ multiplex PCR, and TCRdb's table has in-frame clones only and misses some. The top ten clones hold under 2% of a sample with about 1.9 million clones, around 93% of them seen once. Sequencing was done on a sample of naive CD8+ T cells from PBMCs. The source is a man between 18 and 35 years old in good health. Some clones in this sample may be carry-over from other donors' samples.

In DNA form, the CDR3 reads TGTGCCAGCAGTTTATTTGGGGGCAGGGAATTCCAAGAGACCCAGTACTTC. This codes for CASSLFGGREFQETQYF. The J gene is TRBJ2-5, the V gene TRBV27; D is perhaps TRBD1 (6 bases). Germline values: CDR1 MNHEY, CDR2 SMNVEV (reference sequence). Trimming left V 1 base short and J 1 base short, with 16 bases between. The length of the CDR3 is 17 residues.